This passage covers 25 T cell receptor beta chains from one sample sequenced in a study of T-cell reconstitution after alpha-beta-depleted transplantation in children. Preparation of the TCRbeta library was carried out with unique molecular identifiers. MiXCR, applied by TCRdb to the PCR reads, yields one record per CDR3 protein. This repertoire shows a few hundred thousand distinct CDR3 sequences, about a tenth found once; its top ten account for 5% to 6.5%. Sequenced material: PBMCs from the stem cell graft donor, taken from the stem cell graft. The receptor source for this set is a human donor who donated a stem cell graft to a child with acute myeloid leukemia.

This clonotype was counted between two and nine times. The chain employs TRBV5-1 and TRBJ1-3, with D maybe TRBD1 (6 bases). The CDR3 totals 14 residues. Trimming shortened V by 2 bases and J by 7 bases, and 13 bases separated the two germline ends. The germline CDR1 and CDR2 sequences are SGHRS and YFSETQ. The CDR3 DNA reads as TGCGCCAGCAGCTTAGGGTGGCAGGGGAACACCATATATTTT. As protein: CASSLGWQGNTIYF.

This chain connects TRBV12-3 or TRBV12-4 to TRBJ1-1; D remains ambiguous. V was cut by 3 bases and J by 4 bases, with 12 bases left in between. The CDR3 length is 14 residues. The CDR3 reads CASSFETRGTEAFF. In nucleotides, the CDR3 is TGTGCCAGCAGTTTTGAGACTCGGGGCACTGAAGCTTTCTTT.

A few counts support this clonotype. The chain combines TRBV5-5 with TRBJ2-5; TRBD2 matches at 10 bases. Germline CDR1 and CDR2: SGHKS and YYEKEE (reference sequence). There are 17 residues in the CDR3. V shed 4 bases, J shed 4 bases, and the junction held 13 bases outside the gene matches. CDR3: CASSRYYSGGLGETQYF. The CDR3 nucleotides are TGTGCCAGCAGCCGATATTATAGCGGGGGGCTCGGAGAGACCCAGTACTTC.

The V and J genes are TRBV29-1 and TRBJ2-1, with D perhaps matching TRBD2 (6 bases). CDR1 SQVTM and CDR2 ANQGSEA come from the germline V gene. The CDR3 covers 13 residues. Trimming removed 4 bases from V and 4 bases from J, with 11 bases in between. CDR3 in DNA: TGCAGCGTTGCGGGGGACTTATACAATGAGCAGTTCTTC. Its protein is CSVAGDLYNEQFF.

This clonotype has ten or more counts. The CDR3 spells CASSEYLGIETQYF. CDR3 sequence (DNA): TGTGCCAGCAGTGAATATCTGGGGATAGAGACCCAGTACTTC. This chain connects TRBV25-1 to TRBJ2-5; no clear D gene. Germline lookup yields CDR1 MGHDK and CDR2 SYGVNS. The CDR3 has 14 amino acids. V dropped 0 bases and J dropped 4 bases, with 9 bases sitting between them.

This clonotype was detected a few times. V gene TRBV20-1 combines with J gene TRBJ1-3; no clear D gene. Germline V lookup: CDR1 DFQATT, CDR2 SNEGSKA (reference sequence). The CDR3 spans 15 residues. Trimming shortened V by 0 bases and J by 2 bases, and 11 bases separated the two germline ends. The CDR3 reads CSARDARTAGNTIYF. In nucleotides, the CDR3 is TGCAGTGCTAGAGATGCCAGAACCGCTGGAAACACCATATATTTT.

This clonotype was detected ten times or more. The chain uses TRBV29-1 and TRBJ1-2, with 10 bases identical to TRBD1. Per germline, CDR1 SQVTM and CDR2 ANQGSEA. The length of the CDR3 is 13 residues. J lost 4 bases, V lost 2 bases, and 1 base had no gene match. The chain's CDR3 is CSVERDRGYGYTF. DNA of the CDR3: TGCAGCGTTGAAAGGGACAGGGGCTATGGCTACACCTTC. Full variable domain (remainder filled in from reference TRBV29-1 and TRBJ1-2): SAVISQKPSRDICQRGTSLTIQCQVDSQVTMMFWYRQQPGQSLTLIATANQGSEATYESGFVIDKFPISRPNLTFSTLTVSNMSPEDSSIYLCSVERDRGYGYTFGSGTRLTVV.

This clonotype was counted ten times or more. The V call is TRBV6-5, the J call TRBJ2-1, with 11 positions matching TRBD1. CDR1 is MNHEY and CDR2 is SVGAGI in the germline V gene. The CDR3 is made up of 16 amino acids. V was pared by 6 bases and J by 3 bases, with 7 bases of the junction left unmatched. The CDR3 DNA reads as TGTGCCAGCAGCCCCGGGACAGGGGGAAACTACAATGAGCAGTTCTTC. Its translation is CASSPGTGGNYNEQFF.

This clonotype was seen repeatedly, ten times or more. The chain combines TRBV14 with TRBJ2-7, with TRBD2 matching 7 bases. The germline gives CDR1 SGHDN, CDR2 FVKESK. The V segment lost 4 bases and the J segment 4 bases; nucleotides outside the gene matches: 13. This CDR3 spans 16 amino acids. CDR3 in DNA: TGTGCCAGCAGCCCCCTCGCGGAAGCGGGAAAGTACGAGCAGTACTTC. Translation gives CASSPLAEAGKYEQYF.

This clonotype has a handful of counts. The rearrangement links TRBV7-2 to TRBJ2-2; the D call may be TRBD1 or TRBD2 (5 bases each). Germline-derived CDR1 and CDR2 are SGHTA and FQGNSA. V was shortened by 4 bases and J by 7 bases, with 16 bases between the two germline ends. The CDR3 is made up of 15 amino acids. The CDR3 sequence is CASSSAGTTLGELFF. The DNA of the CDR3 is TGTGCCAGCAGCTCCGCCGGGACCACCCTCGGGGAGCTGTTTTTT.

In its sample, this clonotype was seen many times. The CDR3 spells CASFRASAYNEQFF. As DNA, the CDR3 is TGCGCCAGCTTCCGGGCTTCAGCCTACAATGAGCAGTTCTTC. This chain connects TRBV5-1 to TRBJ2-1; no clear D gene. V lost 7 bases to trimming and J lost 2 bases, with 13 bases between them. Per germline, CDR1 SGHRS and CDR2 YFSETQ. This CDR3 region has 14 residues.

V usage is TRBV7-9 and J usage is TRBJ2-1, with D perhaps matching TRBD2 (6 bases). From germline, CDR1 is SEHNR and CDR2 FQNEAQ (reference sequence). This CDR3 comprises 17 residues. The germline V and J ends were trimmed by 0 bases and 3 bases, with 15 bases remaining between them. The CDR3 loop reads CASSLASSGVGYNEQFF. In DNA, the CDR3 is TGTGCCAGCAGCTTAGCCTCGTCGGGAGTGGGCTACAATGAGCAGTTCTTC.

This chain joins TRBV20-1 and TRBJ1-5; the match to TRBD1 covers 12 bases. Trimming took 6 bases from V and 0 from J; bases not matched to a gene: 6. There are 16 residues in the CDR3. CDR1 is DFQATT, CDR2 SNEGSKA, per germline (reference sequence). DNA for the CDR3: TGCAGTGCCGGGACAGGGGGCCGATATAGCAATCAGCCCCAGCATTTT. Its translation is CSAGTGGRYSNQPQHF.

This clonotype showed up just a few times. The chain recombines TRBV7-9 with TRBJ2-1; tentative D call: TRBD1 (5 bases). The CDR3 length is 15 residues. Trimming cost V 1 base and J 8 bases, with 15 bases left between them. Germline CDR1 reads SEHNR; CDR2 reads FQNEAQ (reference sequence). This CDR3 is CASSLGRALGHEQFF. CDR3 coding DNA: TGTGCCAGCAGCTTAGGACGAGCTTTGGGGCATGAGCAGTTCTTC.

Comments on this clonotype: Germline is not matched at one junction end, which may reflect a read error. The chain recombines TRBV29-1 with TRBJ2-7, with D perhaps assigned TRBD1 or TRBD2 (5 bases each). Looked up from germline, CDR1 is SQVTM and CDR2 is ANQGSEA. There are 11 residues in the CDR3. CDR3 in amino acids: CSVGREYEQHF. CDR3 sequence (DNA): TGCAGCGTTGGCAGGGAGTACGAGCAGCACTTC.

In this sample, this clonotype turned up many times. The chain recombines TRBV20-1 with TRBJ1-6; possibly TRBD1 for D (6 bases). Germline CDR1 and CDR2: DFQATT and SNEGSKA (reference sequence). CDR3 size: 12 residues. V dropped 7 bases and J dropped 6 bases, with 10 bases sitting between them. The CDR3 nucleotides read TGCAGTGTGGGGGCTGGTAATTCACCCCTCCACTTT. As protein: CSVGAGNSPLHF.

The V call is TRBV5-1, the J call TRBJ2-3, with 8 nucleotides matching TRBD1. J gave up 0 bases and V 4 bases, and 7 bases lay outside the gene matches. The CDR3 is made up of 16 amino acids. Germline lookup yields CDR1 SGHRS and CDR2 YFSETQ. CDR3 region: CASSPWDRPSTDTQYF. CDR3 sequence (DNA): TGCGCCAGCAGCCCCTGGGACAGGCCTAGCACAGATACGCAGTATTTT.

At least ten counts were recorded for this clonotype. This chain uses TRBV20-1 with TRBJ1-5; 7 bases are shared with TRBD1. This CDR3 contains 16 residues. The V segment lost 6 bases and the J segment 0 bases; nucleotides outside the gene matches: 11. Germline loops: CDR1 DFQATT, CDR2 SNEGSKA (reference sequence). CDR3 sequence: CSARGVNPDSNQPQHF. The CDR3 nucleotides are TGCAGTGCCAGGGGGGTTAACCCTGATAGCAATCAGCCCCAGCATTTT.

This clonotype was counted only a few times. The chain recombines TRBV20-1 with TRBJ1-6, with 7 nucleotides matching TRBD1. V lost 2 bases, J lost 7 bases, and 5 bases stayed unmatched. CDR3 length: 14 amino acids. CDR1 is DFQATT and CDR2 is SNEGSKA in the germline V gene (reference sequence). Here the CDR3 DNA reads TGCAGTGCTAGACCTTACAGGGGAAATTCACCCCTCCACTTT. Its protein is CSARPYRGNSPLHF.

The sample holds a few counts of this clonotype. The rearrangement joins TRBV6-1 to TRBJ2-7; D possibly corresponds to TRBD1 (6 bases). The V gene lost 0 bases and the J gene lost 0 bases, with 9 bases spanning the gap. CDR3 length: 15 residues. In germline, CDR1 is MNHNS, CDR2 SASEGT. CDR3 loop: CASSEAGTNSYEQYF. CDR3 sequence (DNA): TGTGCCAGCAGTGAAGCCGGGACAAACTCCTACGAGCAGTACTTC.

This clonotype was found many times. The CDR3 spells CSARDGQALYGYTF. The CDR3 DNA sequence: TGCAGTGCTAGAGACGGACAGGCCCTATATGGCTACACCTTC. This chain connects TRBV20-1 to TRBJ1-2; 7 bases fit TRBD1. This CDR3 comprises 14 residues. Germline CDR1 DFQATT, CDR2 SNEGSKA (reference sequence). With 0 bases clipped from V and 5 bases from J, the junction kept 6 bases outside the gene matches.

The chain employs TRBV7-2 and TRBJ2-3; 11 nucleotides agree with TRBD2. Germline assignment: CDR1 SGHTA and CDR2 FQGNSA. The V and J ends lost 5 bases and 0 bases, in that order; junction bases with no gene match: 7. The CDR3 is 17 amino acids. In nucleotides, the CDR3 is TGTGCCAGCAGCACGAGCCGACTAGCGGGGAGCACAGATACGCAGTATTTT. This encodes CASSTSRLAGSTDTQYF.

The sample holds a few counts of this clonotype. The chain is built from TRBV12-3 or TRBV12-4 and TRBJ2-5; D may be TRBD1 or TRBD2 (5 bases each). The V end was cut by 1 base, the J end by 7 bases, with 10 bases between. The CDR3 has 13 amino acids. The chain's CDR3 is CASSLDGTGTQYF. The CDR3, as DNA: TGTGCCAGCAGTTTAGACGGGACGGGGACCCAGTACTTC.

The CDR3 region is CASTPTSGGALGTDTQYF. The CDR3 nucleotides are TGTGCCAGTACCCCGACTAGCGGGGGGGCCTTGGGGACAGATACGCAGTATTTT. The rearrangement joins TRBV19 to TRBJ2-3; 14 bases are shared with TRBD2. The CDR3 loop spans 18 amino acids. Germline V lookup: CDR1 LNHDA, CDR2 SQIVND (reference sequence). V gave up 7 bases and J gave up 3 bases; unmatched junction bases: 12.

This clonotype has a count of ten or more. The chain has TRBV10-3 and TRBJ2-1; no firm D call. The V gene's germline CDR1 is ENHRY and CDR2 SYGVKD. Trimming took 0 bases from V and 5 from J, leaving 17 bases between them. The CDR3 sequence is 17 residues long. The CDR3 loop reads CAISESVLTSPNNEQFF. CDR3 in DNA: TGTGCCATCAGTGAGTCAGTTCTGACCAGTCCCAACAATGAGCAGTTCTTC.